This T cell receptor (beta chain) stems from a study of T cell responses to AZD1222 COVID-19 vaccine (dated by TCRdb to about 2021). Looking at the study overall: Because spike-specific TCR depth and breadth did not differ between the two schedules, AZD1222 recipients who got a second dose at roughly 4 weeks were pooled with those who got a second dose at roughly 12 weeks. TCR sequencing covered 230 to 250 trial participants: about 210 given two doses of AZD1222 and 26 given two doses of MenACWY control vaccine. Enrollment into the trials was organized by age into subgroups of 18-55, 56-69 and 70-plus years, and those subgroups contained roughly 140, 27 and 60 TCR-sequenced participants, respectively. Overall study outcomes, separate from this receptor: The vaccine-associated CD4 TCRs covered the entire spike protein, and the dominant responses fell in regions 160-218 and 743-854. Reportedly, close to half of the unique spike-specific TCRs recognized epitopes lying outside the regions that are mutated in the B.1.351 and B.1.1.7 variants. After two AZD1222 doses, both the breadth and the depth of spike-specific TCRs were significantly higher than at day 0 and than in MenACWY recipients. The 56-69-year group was small, and its depth increase did not reach significance, likely because of low power. Participants were mostly white British and included more females than males, and it was suggested by the authors that clonal diversity may have been underestimated. Conclusions about previously exposed vaccinees are limited, since just five or six AZD1222 recipients were seropositive for SARS-CoV-2 at baseline. Because no day 14 peak-response samples were available, repertoires were characterized only after the peak T cell response.

The sample's time point label, in plain terms: baseline before first vaccination. Vaccinee samples were obtained from the UK trials COV001 and COV002, which included a single-blind randomized controlled phase 2/3 trial of AZD1222 (ChAdOx1 nCoV-19) in healthy adults. Trial participant PBMC samples were collected at day 0 and day 28 after the second dose for TCRbeta chain sequencing. The CDR3 regions of human TCRbeta chains were analyzed by immunosequencing. Regarding the original processing steps: Repertoire TCRs were checked for matches against a reference library of SARS-CoV-2-specific TCRs that had been generated using the MIRA antigen-specificity platform. Breadth was defined as the fraction of unique TCRs that were SARS-CoV-2-associated, and depth was defined as the fraction of total T cells that were SARS-CoV-2-associated. Using the MIRA data, each spike-specific TCR was assigned both to the spike region to which the TCR was reactive and to a CD4 or CD8 class. Log10-transformed breadth and depth values were compared by one-way ANOVA with Sidak's multiple comparisons tests. The source is immuneACCESS, and TCRdb retained only in-frame sequences with V and J called. Part of the clones is not carried over; for the studies checked, unresolved V genes explain less than half of this, and the remainder is unexplained. V, J and clone size reflect that table, while D and trimming were determined from the DNA. The sample has around 100,000 clones on record, roughly 86% of them singletons. Jointly, the top ten make up approximately 5.1% of the sample.

A distance of 16 bases separates the germline ends of V and J, which lose 1 base and 0 bases respectively. From a lookup of the germline V gene, CDR1 and CDR2 are MGHRA and YSYEKL. Measured from the cysteine to the phenylalanine, the CDR3 is 17 residues long. Here the CDR3 DNA is all that survives: 51 bases in frame from base 1. As regards this clone: Its antigen is not yet known. Base qualities are not recorded, but no much larger clone differs from it by a single base.

This sequence originates from an adult in good health. Source: peripheral blood, taken on day 0 of AZD1222 vaccination. The rearranged chain carries TRBV4-1 and TRBJ2-7; the D gene is unclear. The sequenced DNA is TGCGCCAGCAGCCAAGTTTTTGGGCACAGTAGCTCCTACGAGCAGTACTTC. Its coded protein is CASSQVFGHSSSYEQYF.